This is a list of T cell receptor beta chains from one sample in a study of PD-1 blockade in classical Hodgkin lymphoma. Libraries were prepared by immunoSEQ multiplex PCR; TCRdb keeps only in-frame clonotypes and omits some of them. The sample includes 40,000 to 50,000 clones, more than 85% of them seen just once. The material sequenced was peripheral blood mononuclear cells (PBMCs), taken before the second cycle of nivolumab. All receptors derive from a human donor with classical Hodgkin lymphoma. The CDR3 runs from the conserved cysteine through the conserved F or W. D genes are given only for firm matches. Only part of the rows carry a size: once, few, many, or a class if the clone is expanded.

TRBV7-2,-,TRBJ2-7,-,TGTGCCAGCAGCTTAGACGCAGCCACCTACGAGCAGTACTTC,CASSLDAATYEQYF
TRBV11-2,-,TRBJ1-6,-,TGTGCCAGCAGCTTAGGAGGGGTATCAGGTCTCTCCTATAATTCACCCCTCCACTTT,CASSLGGVSGLSYNSPLHF
TRBV12-5,-,TRBJ2-5,TRBD2,TGTGCTAGTGGTTTGGGGGCGGGGGATCATTACCAAGAGACCCAGTACTTC,CASGLGAGDHYQETQYF
TRBV28,few,TRBJ2-7,-,TGTGCCAGCAGTTTACCGTGGGGCCCGGGGGACAGATCCTACGAGCAGTACTTC,CASSLPWGPGDRSYEQYF
TRBV6-6,once,TRBJ2-7,-,TGTGCCAGCAGTTATGACGGGTCCCGCAGCTCCTACGAGCAGTACTTC,CASSYDGSRSSYEQYF
TRBV15,-,TRBJ2-7,TRBD1,TGTGCCACCAGCAGAGGCGGGACAGGGGTCGGCTACGAGCAGTACTTC,CATSRGGTGVGYEQYF
TRBV10-3,-,TRBJ1-3,TRBD1,TGTGCCATCGAGCAGGGGGCTGGAAACACCATATATTTT,CAIEQGAGNTIYF
TRBV5-4,-,TRBJ1-1,-,TGTGCCAGCAGCTTGGAACAGCTGAACACTGAAGCTTTCTTT,CASSLEQLNTEAFF
TRBV7-9,-,TRBJ2-7,TRBD1,TGTGCCAGCAGCTCCACGGACAGGGGGAGGTACGAGCAGTACTTC,CASSSTDRGRYEQYF
TRBV7-9,-,TRBJ2-1,-,TGTGCCAGCAGCAAACCGACTAAGCCCAAGTCCTACAATGAGCAGTTCTTC,CASSKPTKPKSYNEQFF
TRBV11-2,-,TRBJ2-1,TRBD2,TGTGCCAGCAGCGGACGAGCGGGGGGGCAGGATGAGCAGTTCTTC,CASSGRAGGQDEQFF
TRBV28,few,TRBJ2-7,-,TGTGCCAGCAGTTTTAGCGTGGGCCCATACGAGCAGTACTTC,CASSFSVGPYEQYF
TRBV19,medium-sized,TRBJ1-5,-,TGTGCCAGTAGTATCTCCGGCGGGATTTTTCAGCCCCAGCATTTT,CASSISGGIFQPQHF
TRBV28,-,TRBJ1-6,-,TGTGCCAGCAGTTTAATACAGGGAAATAATTCACCCCTCCACTTT,CASSLIQGNNSPLHF
TRBV4-1,-,TRBJ2-5,-,TGCGCCAGCAGCCACGCACCACGCTCCCAAGAGACCCAGTACTTC,CASSHAPRSQETQYF
TRBV9,-,TRBJ2-1,-,TGTGCCAGCAGCCCCGTCGGCGGGGATGAGCAGTTCTTC,CASSPVGGDEQFF
TRBV18,-,TRBJ2-7,-,TGTGCCAGCTCACCAGTGGATAAGCCCACCTCCTACGAGCAGTACTTC,CASSPVDKPTSYEQYF
TRBV5-1,once,TRBJ2-1,-,TGCGCCAGCAGCTTGAATAGCGGTTCCTACAATGAGCAGTTCTTC,CASSLNSGSYNEQFF
TRBV5-1,-,TRBJ1-3,-,TGCGCCAGCAGCTTTACGGGACAAGGAAACACCATATATTTT,CASSFTGQGNTIYF
TRBV7-2,-,TRBJ1-2,-,TGTGCCAGCAGCGCTGACAGAACGGGGGGCTACACCTTC,CASSADRTGGYTF
TRBV6-5,-,TRBJ2-7,-,TGTGCCAGCAGCCCCGGCACCTACGAGCAGTACTTC,CASSPGTYEQYF
TRBV13,once,TRBJ2-1,-,TGTGCCAGCAGCTCGTACAATGAGCAGTTCTTC,CASSSYNEQFF